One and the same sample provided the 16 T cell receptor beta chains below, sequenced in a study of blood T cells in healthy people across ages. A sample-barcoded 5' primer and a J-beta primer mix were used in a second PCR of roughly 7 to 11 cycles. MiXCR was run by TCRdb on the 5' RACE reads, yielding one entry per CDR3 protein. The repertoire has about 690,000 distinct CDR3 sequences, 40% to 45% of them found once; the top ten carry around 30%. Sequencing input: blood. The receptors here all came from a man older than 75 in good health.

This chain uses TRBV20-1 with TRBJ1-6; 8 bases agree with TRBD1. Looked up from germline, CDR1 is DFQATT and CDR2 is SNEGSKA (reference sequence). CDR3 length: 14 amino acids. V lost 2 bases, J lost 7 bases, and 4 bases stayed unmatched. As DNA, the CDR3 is TGCAGTGCTAGAAAACAGGGGGGGAATTCACCCCTCCACTTT. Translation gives CSARKQGGNSPLHF.

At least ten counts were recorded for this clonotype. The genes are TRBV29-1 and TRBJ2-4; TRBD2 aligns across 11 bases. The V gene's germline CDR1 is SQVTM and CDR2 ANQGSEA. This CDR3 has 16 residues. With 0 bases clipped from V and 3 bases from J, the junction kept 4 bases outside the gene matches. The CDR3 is CSVEDSGTSGKNIQYF. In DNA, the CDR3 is TGCAGCGTTGAAGATTCTGGGACTAGCGGCAAAAACATTCAGTACTTC.

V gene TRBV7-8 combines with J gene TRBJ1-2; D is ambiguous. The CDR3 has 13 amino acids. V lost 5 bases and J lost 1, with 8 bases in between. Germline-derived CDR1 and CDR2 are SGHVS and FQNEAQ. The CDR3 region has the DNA TGTGCCAGCAGCCCCGAAAATAACTATGGCTACACCTTC. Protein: CASSPENNYGYTF.

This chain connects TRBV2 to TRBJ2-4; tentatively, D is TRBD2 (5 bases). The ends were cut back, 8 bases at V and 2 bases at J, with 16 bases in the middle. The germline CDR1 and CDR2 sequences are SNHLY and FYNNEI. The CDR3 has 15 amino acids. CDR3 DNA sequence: TGTGCCAGCGCCCCCGGAGAGGGATCCAAAAACATTCAGTACTTC. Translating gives CASAPGEGSKNIQYF.

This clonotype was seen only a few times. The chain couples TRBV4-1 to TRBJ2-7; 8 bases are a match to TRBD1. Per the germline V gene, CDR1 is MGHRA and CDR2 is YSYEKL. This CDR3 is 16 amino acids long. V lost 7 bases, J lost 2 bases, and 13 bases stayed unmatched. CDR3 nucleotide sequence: TGCGCCAGCACCCCGGGGACAGGAAGAACACCCTACGAGCAGTACTTC. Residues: CASTPGTGRTPYEQYF.

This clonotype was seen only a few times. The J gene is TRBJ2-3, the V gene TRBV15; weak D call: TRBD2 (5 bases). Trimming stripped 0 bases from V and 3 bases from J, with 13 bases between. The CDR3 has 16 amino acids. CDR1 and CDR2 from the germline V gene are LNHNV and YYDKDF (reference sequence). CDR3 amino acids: CATSRDLGGGTDTQYF. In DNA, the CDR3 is TGTGCCACCAGCAGAGATCTCGGTGGAGGTACAGATACGCAGTATTTT.

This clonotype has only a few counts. The CDR3 loop reads CASSTGQGSSEAFF. In DNA form, the CDR3 reads TGTGCCAGCAGCACGGGACAGGGTAGTTCTGAAGCTTTCTTT. The chain uses TRBV7-2 and TRBJ1-1, with TRBD1 matching over 9 bases. The CDR3 loop spans 14 amino acids. Looked up from germline, CDR1 is SGHTA and CDR2 is FQGNSA. With 5 bases clipped from V and 6 bases from J, the junction kept 7 bases outside the gene matches.

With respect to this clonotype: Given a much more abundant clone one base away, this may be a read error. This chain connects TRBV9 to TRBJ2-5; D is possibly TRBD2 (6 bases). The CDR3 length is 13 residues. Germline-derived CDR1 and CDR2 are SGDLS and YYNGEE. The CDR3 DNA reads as TGTGCCAGCATCGTATCGGGAGAAGAGACCCAGTACTTC. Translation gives CASIVSGEETQYF.

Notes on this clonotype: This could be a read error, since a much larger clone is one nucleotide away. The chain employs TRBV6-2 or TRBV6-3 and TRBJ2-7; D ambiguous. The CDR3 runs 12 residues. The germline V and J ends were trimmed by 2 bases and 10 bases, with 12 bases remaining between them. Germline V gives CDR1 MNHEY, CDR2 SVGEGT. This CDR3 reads CASSYASEIQYF. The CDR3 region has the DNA TGTGCCAGCAGTTACGCCTCGGAGATCCAGTACTTC.

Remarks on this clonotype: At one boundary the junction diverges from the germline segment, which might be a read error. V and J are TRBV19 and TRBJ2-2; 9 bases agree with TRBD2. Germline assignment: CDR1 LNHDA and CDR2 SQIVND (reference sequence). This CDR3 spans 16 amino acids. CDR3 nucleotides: TGTGCCAGTAGTATTAATGGCGGGAGGGCCGCCGGGGCGCTGTTTTTT. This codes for CASSINGGRAAGALFF. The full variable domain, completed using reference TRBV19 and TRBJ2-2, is DGGITQSPKYLFRKEGQNVTLSCEQNLNHDAMYWYRQDPGQGLRLIYYSQIVNDFQKGDIAEGYSVSREKKESFPLTVTSAQKNPTAFYLCASSINGGRAAGALFFGEGSRLTVL.

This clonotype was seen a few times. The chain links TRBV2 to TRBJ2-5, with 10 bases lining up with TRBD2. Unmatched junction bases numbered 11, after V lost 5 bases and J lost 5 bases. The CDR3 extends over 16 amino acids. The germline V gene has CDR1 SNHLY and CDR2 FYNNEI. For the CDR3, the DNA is TGTGCCAGCAGTTCATCAAGCGGGGGGGCCTCGGAGACCCAGTACTTC. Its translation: CASSSSSGGASETQYF.

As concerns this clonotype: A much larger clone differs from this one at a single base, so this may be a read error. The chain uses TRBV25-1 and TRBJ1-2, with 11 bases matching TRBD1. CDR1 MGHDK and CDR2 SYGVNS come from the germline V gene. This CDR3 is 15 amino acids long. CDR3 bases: TGTGCCGGCAGTGGCACCGGGACAGGGGGTTATGGCTACACCTTC. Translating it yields CAGSGTGTGGYGYTF.

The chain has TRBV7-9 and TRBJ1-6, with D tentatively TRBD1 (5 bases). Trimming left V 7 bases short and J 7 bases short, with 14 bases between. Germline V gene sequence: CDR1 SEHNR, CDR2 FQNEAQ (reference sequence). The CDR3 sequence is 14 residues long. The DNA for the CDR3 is TGTGCCAGCAAGACCGGGACGGCGAATTCACCCCTCCACTTT. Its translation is CASKTGTANSPLHF.

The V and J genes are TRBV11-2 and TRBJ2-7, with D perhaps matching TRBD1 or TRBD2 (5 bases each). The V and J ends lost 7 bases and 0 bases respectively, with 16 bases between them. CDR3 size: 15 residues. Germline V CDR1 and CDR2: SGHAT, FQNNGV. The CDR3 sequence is CASTLVAGSSYEQYF. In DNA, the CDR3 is TGTGCCAGCACCCTGGTGGCAGGGAGCTCCTACGAGCAGTACTTC.

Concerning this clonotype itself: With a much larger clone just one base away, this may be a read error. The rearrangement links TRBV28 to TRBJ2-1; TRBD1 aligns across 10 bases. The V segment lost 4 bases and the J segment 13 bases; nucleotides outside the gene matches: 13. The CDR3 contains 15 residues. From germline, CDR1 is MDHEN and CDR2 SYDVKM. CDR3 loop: CASSSSGTGEETQFF. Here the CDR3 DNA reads TGTGCCAGCAGTTCTTCCGGGACAGGGGAAGAGACCCAGTTCTTC.

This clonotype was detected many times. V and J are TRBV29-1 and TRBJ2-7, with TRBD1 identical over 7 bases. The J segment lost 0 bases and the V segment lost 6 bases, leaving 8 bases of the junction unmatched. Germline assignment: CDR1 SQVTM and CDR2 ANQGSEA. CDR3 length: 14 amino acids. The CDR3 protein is CSVTGTENSYEQYF. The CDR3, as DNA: TGCAGCGTCACCGGGACAGAGAACTCCTACGAGCAGTACTTC.